This TCR beta chain was documented in a study of identical twins. Regarding the study as a whole: Within cord blood, abundant beta clonotypes carried fewer insertions, but memory repertoires showed no such trend.

Turning to this clonotype: Antigen specificity is unknown.

TCRdb independently ran MiXCR on the 5' RACE reads; one entry per CDR3 protein. This table holds hundreds of thousands of distinct CDR3 sequences, roughly 18% found once. Trimming pared 1 base from V and 4 bases from J, leaving 16 bases between. The CDR3 runs 17 residues. Germline V lookup: CDR1 LGHNA, CDR2 YNFKEQ. The data were also submitted as part of a second study, on T cells expressing NK-cell markers.

This chain uses TRBV4-2 with TRBJ2-2; perhaps TRBD2 as D (6 bases). Sample: PBMCs. This TCR was recovered from a woman between 18 and 29 years old in good health. CDR3 in amino acids: CASSQGLGVSSTGELFF. The CDR3 DNA is TGTGCCAGCAGCCAAGGACTAGGTGTTTCCAGCACCGGGGAGCTGTTTTTT.